One T cell receptor beta chain is described in this entry. This sample was taken from a study of blood T cell repertoires in COVID-19. On the study more broadly: The United States, Italy and Spain provided the acute and convalescent COVID-19 samples.

Study processing details: Amplification with reference gene primers provided the estimates of nucleated cell counts. The data were produced by immunoSEQ multiplex PCR, yet TCRdb's version contains in-frame clones alone and is incomplete. V and J calls and clone size are those listed in that table; D and trimming were worked out from the DNA. The profile shows 450,000 to 500,000 clones, 87% of them singletons. Ages ranged from about 18 to 89 years, with residence in 24 US areas. Each participant's cohort was designated according to participant-reported clinical history. The TCR originated in a woman under 30 who had recovered from COVID-19. Input material: PBMCs or T cells enriched from blood (not recorded which).

CDR3 protein: CASSAEADQPQHF. The DNA of the CDR3 is TGTGCCAGCAGCGCAGAGGCAGACCAGCCCCAGCATTTT. The rearrangement uses TRBV7-9 and TRBJ1-5; no reliable D call. The length of the CDR3 is 13 residues. Germline CDR1 SEHNR, CDR2 FQNEAQ (reference sequence). Deletions cut 5 bases from V and 7 bases from J, with 12 bases between. Full variable domain (outside the CDR3, taken from reference TRBV7-9 and TRBJ1-5): DTGVSQNPRHKITKRGQNVTFRCDPISEHNRLYWYRQTLGQGPEFLTYFQNEAQLEKSRLLSDRFSAERPKGSFSTLEIQRTEQGDSAMYLCASSAEADQPQHFGDGTRLSIL.